Listed below are T cell receptor beta chains from one sample, sequenced in a study of T-cell memory formation after mild COVID-19. TCRdb re-called the 5' RACE reads with MiXCR, one entry per CDR3 protein. Found here are over 250,000 distinct CDR3 sequences, more than 15% of them singletons; the top ten hold 22%. The source material was PBMCs or a T cell subset sorted from them (not recorded which). The receptors shown here come from a young man who had mild COVID-19 (a few samples of this study predate the infection). Cell type and time point are not known. Both conserved end residues are part of each CDR3. D genes are given only for firm matches.

j_call	v_call	d_call	cdr3_aa
TRBJ1-5	TRBV19	.	CASSYGRVFGNQPQHF
TRBJ1-5	TRBV20-1	.	CSARPQNSQPQHF
TRBJ2-5	TRBV6-5	TRBD1	CASSLTHTGTAYQETQYF
TRBJ1-5	TRBV4-3	TRBD1	CASSQEMTGYQPQHF
TRBJ2-7	TRBV5-1	.	CASSLRASAGDEQYF
TRBJ2-2	TRBV4-1	.	CASSPRAALSGELFF
TRBJ1-4	TRBV24-1	.	CATSEPPTDEKLFF
TRBJ2-2	TRBV7-9	TRBD1	CASSIRQGLGELFF
TRBJ2-7	TRBV3-1	TRBD1	CASSPGTGGYEQYF
TRBJ2-2	TRBV12-3/TRBV12-4	.	CASRLGGNTGELFF
TRBJ2-5	TRBV18	.	CASSPPDSGETQYF
TRBJ1-4	TRBV4-1	.	CASLNPGSGNEKLFF
TRBJ1-6	TRBV7-9	.	CASSFSQDSPLHF
TRBJ1-5	TRBV4-1	.	CASSQGPGNQPQHF
TRBJ1-6	TRBV5-5	.	CASSSAGSPDYSPLHF
TRBJ2-2	TRBV12-3/TRBV12-4	TRBD2	CASSKSSGGAGELFF
TRBJ1-3	TRBV5-1	.	CASSLTGIGNTIYF
TRBJ2-5	TRBV5-6	.	CASSLDRGGETQYF
TRBJ2-5	TRBV20-1	.	CSATGTVQETQYF
TRBJ1-1	TRBV7-2	TRBD1	CASGRDREEAFF
TRBJ1-5	TRBV6-1	.	CASSEVTRGNQPQHF
TRBJ2-1	TRBV15	.	CATSRDGGLGNEQFF
TRBJ2-1	TRBV15	.	CATSRVPAREQFF